These 9 T cell receptor beta chains share one sample of origin, sequenced in a study of T cell changes during pregnancy in multiple sclerosis. TCRdb's table, derived via immunoSEQ multiplex PCR, lists solely in-frame clones and lacks some. The table includes over 60,000 clones, about 96% detected once. Sequences were derived from CD8+ T cells from peripheral blood mononuclear cells, sampled after pregnancy. These receptors were taken from a female donor with multiple sclerosis, enrolled in a pregnancy study.

The V call is TRBV2, the J call TRBJ1-5; D is undetermined. Trimming shortened V by 3 bases and J by 6 bases, and 6 bases separated the two germline ends. The CDR3 is 12 residues long. Germline CDR1 is SNHLY and CDR2 is FYNNEI. The CDR3 DNA follows: TGTGCCAGCAGTGATACGGGTCAGCCCCAGCATTTT. It yields the protein CASSDTGQPQHF.

J is TRBJ2-2 and V is TRBV28; D may be TRBD1 (5 bases). Germline V gene sequence: CDR1 MDHEN, CDR2 SYDVKM. This CDR3 has 16 residues. With 5 bases removed from V and 0 bases from J, the gap between germline ends came to 13 bases. CDR3 coding DNA: TGTGCCAGCAGTGTCCCGACAGACGCGAACACCGGGGAGCTGTTTTTT. It translates to CASSVPTDANTGELFF.

The chain recombines TRBV7-8 with TRBJ1-5; D not resolved. Germline V gives CDR1 SGHVS, CDR2 FQNEAQ. Trimming removed 7 bases from V and 5 bases from J, with 12 bases in between. CDR3 length: 13 amino acids. CDR3 amino acids: CASKNRADQPQHF. In nucleotides, the CDR3 is TGTGCCAGCAAAAACCGAGCCGATCAGCCCCAGCATTTT.

This sequence joins TRBV6-1 and TRBJ1-3; TRBD1 might be the D (5 bases). There are 15 residues in the CDR3. The V and J ends lost 3 bases and 1 base respectively, with 10 bases between them. Germline assignment: CDR1 MNHNS and CDR2 SASEGT. CDR3 in DNA: TGTGCCAGCAGTGACGCGGGGGGGTCTGGAAACACCATATATTTT. Encoded protein: CASSDAGGSGNTIYF.

This chain uses TRBV14 with TRBJ1-3; the D gene is possibly TRBD1 (6 bases). The ends were cut back, 2 bases at V and 4 bases at J, with 15 bases in the middle. There are 16 residues in the CDR3. Looked up from germline, CDR1 is SGHDN and CDR2 is FVKESK. In nucleotides, the CDR3 is TGTGCCAGCAGCCAAATAATACAGGGTCCCGGAAACACCATATATTTT. Protein: CASSQIIQGPGNTIYF.

The chain couples TRBV5-1 to TRBJ2-7, with D possibly being TRBD2 (5 bases). V lost 2 bases to trimming and J lost 3 bases, with 9 bases between them. The CDR3 runs to 13 residues. Looked up from germline, CDR1 is SGHRS and CDR2 is YFSETQ. CDR3 amino acids: CASSLAESYEQYF. Here the CDR3 DNA reads TGCGCCAGCAGCTTAGCGGAGAGCTACGAGCAGTACTTC. Full variable domain (missing parts from reference TRBV5-1 and TRBJ2-7): KAGVTQTPRYLIKTRGQQVTLSCSPISGHRSVSWYQQTPGQGLQFLFEYFSETQRNKGNFPGRFSGRQFSNSRSEMNVSTLELGDSALYLCASSLAESYEQYFGPGTRLTVT.

This clone occurred once. The rearrangement uses TRBV6-5 and TRBJ1-4; D unresolved. Per germline, CDR1 MNHEY and CDR2 SVGAGI. CDR3 length equals 15 residues. The germline V and J ends were trimmed by 2 bases and 8 bases, with 15 bases remaining between them. The CDR3 loop reads CASSYLGVRIEKLFF. CDR3 DNA sequence: TGTGCCAGCAGTTACCTCGGCGTGAGGATCGAAAAACTGTTTTTT.

The gene calls are TRBV6-5 and TRBJ1-3; D is unresolved. Germline V CDR1 and CDR2: MNHEY, SVGAGI. V was cut by 5 bases and J by 0 bases, with 11 bases left in between. The CDR3 is 15 residues long. The CDR3 DNA sequence: TGTGCCAGCAGTCCCGGGTTACTCTCTGGAAACACCATATATTTT. Amino acid sequence: CASSPGLLSGNTIYF.

The chain combines TRBV27 with TRBJ2-3; no definite D call. Germline CDR1 is MNHEY and CDR2 is SMNVEV (reference sequence). V was trimmed by 10 bases and J by 7 bases, leaving 18 bases between them. The CDR3 runs 13 residues. The CDR3 loop is CATRVPNFNTQYF. The DNA for the CDR3 is TGTGCCACCCGGGTCCCGAATTTTAATACGCAGTATTTT.